The sequence of this TCR beta chain was determined in a study of cytomegalovirus exposure and HLA in healthy donors. Study-wide background: One earlier analysis, a look at approximately 180 million T cells, found some 120 million unique TCR beta sequences. General study findings and limits: Differences between HLA loci emerged in a later analysis of TCR association rates, with DRB1 most and HLA-C fewest.

Trimming pared 5 bases from V and 8 bases from J, leaving 12 bases between. This CDR3 spans 13 amino acids. Germline-derived CDR1 and CDR2 are SEHNR and FQNEAQ (reference sequence). It was with 60 Vbeta and 13 Jbeta primers that the PCR ran. Only in-frame clones appear in the TCRdb table, and some are missing; sequencing was by immunoSEQ multiplex PCR. The table shows 150,000 or so clones, with approximately 80% occurring only once. As for this clone: Its antigen is still unknown.

This TCR came from a man aged 25-45 years in good health and CMV-seropositive. Sequencing was performed on PBMCs. The rearrangement joins TRBV7-9 to TRBJ1-4; no reliable D call. The CDR3 DNA reads as TGTGCCAGCAGCAACAACCCGGGGGAAAAACTGTTTTTT. As protein: CASSNNPGEKLFF.